This T cell receptor beta chain was sequenced for a study of blood T cells in healthy people across ages. Study conclusions and caveats: Unknown CMV status may confound age-related changes in expanded clones. Long-lived donors had more naive CD4+ cells and higher diversity than aged donors.

With a J-beta primer mix and a sample-barcoded 5' primer, a second PCR ran about 7 to 12 cycles. TCRdb used MiXCR to reprocess the 5' RACE reads, holding one entry per CDR3 protein. The data contain more than 650,000 distinct CDR3 sequences, roughly 50% of them seen just once; the ten biggest clones take up 41%. Concerning this clonotype itself: Its antigen is unknown. An end of the junction does not agree with germline; a read error may underlie this.

Per the germline V gene, CDR1 is SSHAT and CDR2 is FNYEAQ (reference sequence). The CDR3 has 16 amino acids. The chain employs TRBV7-7 and TRBJ2-3, with 12 bases identical to TRBD2. This TCR was sampled from a man aged 80 or over in good health. Sequenced: blood. Here the CDR3 DNA reads TGTGCTAGCAGCTCAGCTAGCGGGAGGGTTGCAGATACGCAGTATTTT. This encodes CASSSASGRVADTQYF.